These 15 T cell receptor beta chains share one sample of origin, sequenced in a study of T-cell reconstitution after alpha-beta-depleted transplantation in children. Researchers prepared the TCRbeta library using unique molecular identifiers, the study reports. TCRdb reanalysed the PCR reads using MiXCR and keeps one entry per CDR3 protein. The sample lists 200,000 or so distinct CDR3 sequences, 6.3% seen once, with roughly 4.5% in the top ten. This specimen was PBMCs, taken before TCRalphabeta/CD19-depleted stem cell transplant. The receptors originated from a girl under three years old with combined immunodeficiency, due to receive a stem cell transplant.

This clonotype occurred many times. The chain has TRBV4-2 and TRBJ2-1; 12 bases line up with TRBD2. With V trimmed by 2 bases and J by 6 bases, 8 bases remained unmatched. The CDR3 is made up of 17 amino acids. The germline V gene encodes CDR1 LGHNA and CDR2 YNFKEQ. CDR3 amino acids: CASSQRLLAGGTNEQFF. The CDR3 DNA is TGTGCCAGCAGCCAACGCCTACTAGCGGGGGGCACCAATGAGCAGTTCTTC.

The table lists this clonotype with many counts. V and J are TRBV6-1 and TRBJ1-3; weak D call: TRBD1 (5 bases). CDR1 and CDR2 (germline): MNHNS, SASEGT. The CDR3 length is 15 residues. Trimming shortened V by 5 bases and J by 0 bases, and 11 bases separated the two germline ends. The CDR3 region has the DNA TGTGCCAGCAGTCAAGACAGCAGCTCTGGAAACACCATATATTTT. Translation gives CASSQDSSSGNTIYF.

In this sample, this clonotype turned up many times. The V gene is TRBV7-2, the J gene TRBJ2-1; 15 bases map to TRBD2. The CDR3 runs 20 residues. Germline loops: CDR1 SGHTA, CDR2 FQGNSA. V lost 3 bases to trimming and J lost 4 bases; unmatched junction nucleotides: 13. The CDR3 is CASSFLPGLAGGWFYNEQFF. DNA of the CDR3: TGTGCCAGCAGCTTTCTCCCGGGACTAGCGGGAGGCTGGTTTTACAATGAGCAGTTCTTC.

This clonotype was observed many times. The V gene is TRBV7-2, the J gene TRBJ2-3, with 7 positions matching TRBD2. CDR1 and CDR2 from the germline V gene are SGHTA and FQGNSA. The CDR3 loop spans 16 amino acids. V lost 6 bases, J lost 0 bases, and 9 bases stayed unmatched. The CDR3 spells CASSQNLAVSTDTQYF. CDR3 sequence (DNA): TGTGCCAGCAGTCAAAACCTAGCGGTTAGCACAGATACGCAGTATTTT.

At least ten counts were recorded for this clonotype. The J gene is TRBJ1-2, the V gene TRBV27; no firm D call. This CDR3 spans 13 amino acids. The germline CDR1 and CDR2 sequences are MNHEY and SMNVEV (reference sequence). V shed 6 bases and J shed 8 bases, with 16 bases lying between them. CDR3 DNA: TGTGCCAGCAGCCTAATCTTTTCTGGGGGCTACACCTTC. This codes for CASSLIFSGGYTF.

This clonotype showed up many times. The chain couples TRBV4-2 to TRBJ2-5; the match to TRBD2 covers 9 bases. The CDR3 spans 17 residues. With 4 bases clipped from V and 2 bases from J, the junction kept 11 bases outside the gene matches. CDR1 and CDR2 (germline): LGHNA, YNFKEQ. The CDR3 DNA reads TGTGCCAGCAGCCGACAAATATCGCGGGAGGGGCAAGAGACCCAGTACTTC. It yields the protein CASSRQISREGQETQYF.

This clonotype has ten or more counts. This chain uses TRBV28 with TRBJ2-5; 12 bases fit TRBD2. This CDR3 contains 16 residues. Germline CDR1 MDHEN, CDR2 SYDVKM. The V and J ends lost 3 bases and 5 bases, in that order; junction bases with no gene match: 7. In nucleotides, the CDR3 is TGTGCCAGCAGTTTCCGACTAGCGGGAGCGAGCGAGACCCAGTACTTC. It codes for CASSFRLAGASETQYF.

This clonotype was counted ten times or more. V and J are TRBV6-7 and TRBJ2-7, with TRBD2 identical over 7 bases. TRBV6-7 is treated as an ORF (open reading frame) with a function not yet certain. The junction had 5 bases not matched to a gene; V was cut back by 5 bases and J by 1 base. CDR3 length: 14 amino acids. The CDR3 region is CASSPREESYEQYF. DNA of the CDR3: TGTGCCAGCAGTCCTCGGGAGGAATCCTACGAGCAGTACTTC.

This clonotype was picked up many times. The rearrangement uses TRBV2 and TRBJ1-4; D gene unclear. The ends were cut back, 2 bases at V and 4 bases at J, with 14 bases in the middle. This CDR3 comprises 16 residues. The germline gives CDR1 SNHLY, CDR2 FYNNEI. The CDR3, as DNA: TGTGCCAGCAGTGAATATACTGGATCCGTTAATGAAAAACTGTTTTTT. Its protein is CASSEYTGSVNEKLFF.

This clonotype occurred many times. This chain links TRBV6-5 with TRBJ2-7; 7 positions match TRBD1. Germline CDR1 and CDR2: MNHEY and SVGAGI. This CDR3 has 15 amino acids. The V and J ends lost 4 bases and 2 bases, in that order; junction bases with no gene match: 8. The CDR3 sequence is CASSFYGTDTYEQYF. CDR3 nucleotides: TGTGCCAGCAGTTTTTACGGGACAGATACCTACGAGCAGTACTTC.

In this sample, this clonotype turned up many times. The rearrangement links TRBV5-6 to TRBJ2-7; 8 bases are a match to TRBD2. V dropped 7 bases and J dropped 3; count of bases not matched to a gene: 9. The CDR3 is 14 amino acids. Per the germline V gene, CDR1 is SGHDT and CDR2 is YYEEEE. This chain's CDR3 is CASHVSGVIYEQYF. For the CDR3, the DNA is TGTGCCAGCCATGTTAGCGGGGTTATCTACGAGCAGTACTTC. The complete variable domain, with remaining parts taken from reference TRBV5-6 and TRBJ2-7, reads DAGVTQSPTHLIKTRGQQVTLRCSPKSGHDTVSWYQQALGQGPQFIFQYYEEEERQRGNFPDRFSGHQFPNYSSELNVNALLLGDSALYLCASHVSGVIYEQYFGPGTRLTVT.

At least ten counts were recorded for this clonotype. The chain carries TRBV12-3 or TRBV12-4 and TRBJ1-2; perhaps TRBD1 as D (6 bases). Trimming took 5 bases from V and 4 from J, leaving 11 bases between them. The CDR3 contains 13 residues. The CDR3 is CASSVTGFYGYTF. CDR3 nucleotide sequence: TGTGCCAGCAGTGTGACAGGATTCTATGGCTACACCTTC.

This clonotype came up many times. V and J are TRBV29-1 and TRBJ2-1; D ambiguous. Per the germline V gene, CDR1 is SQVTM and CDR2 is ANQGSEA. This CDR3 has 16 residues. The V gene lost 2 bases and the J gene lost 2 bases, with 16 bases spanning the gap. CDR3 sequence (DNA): TGCAGCGTTGAAAAGCCGGCGGCTCGGACCTACAATGAGCAGTTCTTC. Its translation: CSVEKPAARTYNEQFF.

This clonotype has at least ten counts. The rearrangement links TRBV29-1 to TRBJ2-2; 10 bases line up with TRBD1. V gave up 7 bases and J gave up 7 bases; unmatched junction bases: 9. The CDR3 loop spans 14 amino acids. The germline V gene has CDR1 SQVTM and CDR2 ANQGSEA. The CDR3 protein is CSAGDRGLGGELFF. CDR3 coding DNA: TGCAGCGCAGGTGACAGGGGGCTAGGCGGGGAGCTGTTTTTT.

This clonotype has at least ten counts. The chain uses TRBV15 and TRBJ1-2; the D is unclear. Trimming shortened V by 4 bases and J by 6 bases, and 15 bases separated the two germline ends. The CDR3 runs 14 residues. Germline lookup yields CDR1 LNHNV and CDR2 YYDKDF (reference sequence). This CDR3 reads CATSTNREGHGYTF. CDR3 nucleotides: TGTGCCACCAGCACCAACCGAGAGGGCCATGGCTACACCTTC.